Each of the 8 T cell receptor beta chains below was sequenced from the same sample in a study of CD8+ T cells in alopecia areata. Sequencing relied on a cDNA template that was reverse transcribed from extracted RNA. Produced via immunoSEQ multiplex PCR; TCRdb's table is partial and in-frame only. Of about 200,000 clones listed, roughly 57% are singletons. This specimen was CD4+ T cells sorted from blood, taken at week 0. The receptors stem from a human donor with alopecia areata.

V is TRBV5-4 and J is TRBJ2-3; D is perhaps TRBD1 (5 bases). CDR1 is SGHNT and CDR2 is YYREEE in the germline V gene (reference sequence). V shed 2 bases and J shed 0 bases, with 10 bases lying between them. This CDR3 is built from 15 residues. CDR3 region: CASSFRSGSTDTQYF. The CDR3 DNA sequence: TGTGCCAGCAGCTTTCGGTCAGGGAGCACAGATACGCAGTATTTT. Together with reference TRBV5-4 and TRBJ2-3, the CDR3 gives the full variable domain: ETGVTQSPTHLIKTRGQQVTLRCSSQSGHNTVSWYQQALGQGPQFIFQYYREEENGRGNFPPRFSGLQFPNYSSELNVNALELDDSALYLCASSFRSGSTDTQYFGPGTRLTVL.

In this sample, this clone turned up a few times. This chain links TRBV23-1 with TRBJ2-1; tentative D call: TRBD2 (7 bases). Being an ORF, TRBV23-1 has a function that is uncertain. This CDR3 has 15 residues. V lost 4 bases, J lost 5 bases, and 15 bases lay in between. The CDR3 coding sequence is TGCGCCAGCAGTCCCGGGGGGCTAATCCACAATGAGCAGTTCTTC. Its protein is CASSPGGLIHNEQFF.

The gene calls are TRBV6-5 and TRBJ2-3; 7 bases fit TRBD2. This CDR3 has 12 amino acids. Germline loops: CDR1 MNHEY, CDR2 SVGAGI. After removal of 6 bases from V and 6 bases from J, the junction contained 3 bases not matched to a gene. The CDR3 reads CASSTGGDTQYF. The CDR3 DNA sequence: TGTGCCAGCAGCACCGGGGGGGATACGCAGTATTTT.

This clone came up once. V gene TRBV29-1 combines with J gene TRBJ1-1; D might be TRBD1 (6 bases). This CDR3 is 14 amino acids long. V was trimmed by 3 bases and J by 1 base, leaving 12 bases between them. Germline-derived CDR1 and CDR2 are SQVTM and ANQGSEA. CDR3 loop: CSVEGIRGNTEAFF. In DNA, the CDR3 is TGCAGCGTTGAGGGGATCAGGGGGAACACTGAAGCTTTCTTT.

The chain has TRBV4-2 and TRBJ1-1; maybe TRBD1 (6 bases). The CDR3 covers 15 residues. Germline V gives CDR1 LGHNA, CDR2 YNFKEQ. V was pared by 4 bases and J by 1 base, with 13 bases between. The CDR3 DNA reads TGTGCCAGCAGCCGCCGGGGGGGCCAGAACACTGAAGCTTTCTTT. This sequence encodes CASSRRGGQNTEAFF.

In nucleotides, the CDR3 is TGTGCCAGCAGCTTAGCCCGGACAGGCGGGGAAAAACTGTTTTTT. It codes for CASSLARTGGEKLFF. This chain connects TRBV7-2 to TRBJ1-4; 7 nucleotides line up with TRBD1. Germline CDR1 and CDR2: SGHTA and FQGNSA. The V and J ends lost 0 bases and 8 bases, in that order; junction bases with no gene match: 6. This CDR3 is built from 15 residues.

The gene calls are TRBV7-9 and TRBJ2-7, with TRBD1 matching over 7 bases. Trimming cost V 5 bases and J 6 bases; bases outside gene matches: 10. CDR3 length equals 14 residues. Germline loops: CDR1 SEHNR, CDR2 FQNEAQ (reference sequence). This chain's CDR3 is CASSLLTPGGEQYF. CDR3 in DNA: TGTGCCAGCAGCCTACTAACCCCAGGGGGCGAGCAGTACTTC.

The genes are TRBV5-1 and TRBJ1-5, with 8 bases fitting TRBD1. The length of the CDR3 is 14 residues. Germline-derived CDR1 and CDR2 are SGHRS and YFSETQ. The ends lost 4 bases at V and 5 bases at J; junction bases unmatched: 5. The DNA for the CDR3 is TGCGCCAGCAGCCAAGGACAGGGTGATCAGCCCCAGCATTTT. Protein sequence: CASSQGQGDQPQHF. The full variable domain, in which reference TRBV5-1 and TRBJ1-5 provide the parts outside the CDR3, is KAGVTQTPRYLIKTRGQQVTLSCSPISGHRSVSWYQQTPGQGLQFLFEYFSETQRNKGNFPGRFSGRQFSNSRSEMNVSTLELGDSALYLCASSQGQGDQPQHFGDGTRLSIL.